This T cell receptor (beta chain) was documented in a study of cytomegalovirus exposure and HLA in healthy donors. The CDR3 loop spans 14 amino acids. The V and J ends lost 4 bases and 4 bases, in that order; junction bases with no gene match: 4. Looked up from germline, CDR1 is MNHEY and CDR2 is SVGAGI. Study-wide results and limits: Per published accounts, TCR beta sequences correctly predicted the HLA-A and HLA-B alleles of most subjects. Most TCRs appeared rarely, but some public TCRs recurred in many donors.

Researchers ran the PCR with 60 Vbeta and 13 Jbeta primers. Profiling relied on immunoSEQ multiplex PCR, and the TCRdb table lists in-frame clones only, not all of them. The repertoire consists of roughly 110,000 clones, with about 79% occurring once and the leading ten covering approximately 2.7%. Concerning this clone: As yet, its antigen is unknown.

The chain links TRBV6-5 to TRBJ1-3, with TRBD1 identical over 7 bases. The clonotype originates from a woman younger than 35 in good health and CMV-seronegative. Sequenced input: PBMCs. CDR3 bases: TGTGCCAGCAGTTCAGGGGGGATCGGAAACACCATATATTTT. Its protein is CASSSGGIGNTIYF.